Below, one T cell receptor beta chain is given with its context. Its specificity is not known. From germline, CDR1 is SGHAT and CDR2 FQNNGV. CDR3 length: 14 amino acids. The V end lost 4 bases, the J end lost 4 bases, and 13 bases lay between the germline ends. This entry comes from a study of cytomegalovirus exposure and HLA in healthy donors. Study-wide points: Later analysis showed most CMV-associated TCR beta chains appearing HLA-restricted. Earlier analysis yielded a pattern in which most TCR beta V segments were productive about 90% or about 30% of the time.

PCR amplification relied on 60 Vbeta primers (plus 13 Jbeta primers). The data were produced by immunoSEQ multiplex PCR, yet TCRdb's version contains in-frame clones alone and is incomplete. The sample lists about 120,000 clones, approximately 80% seen once, with 9.5% to 15% in the top ten. The sequenced material came from PBMCs. This TCR came from a woman aged 40-49 years in good health and CMV-seropositive. This chain links TRBV11-2 with TRBJ2-5, with D possibly being TRBD1 (8 bases). CDR3 nucleotide sequence: TGTGCCAGCAGCTCGACAGGGGAGGGAGAGACCCAGTACTTC. Its protein product is CASSSTGEGETQYF.